One and the same sample provided the 14 T cell receptor beta chains below, sequenced in a study of blood T cell repertoires in COVID-19. Sequenced by immunoSEQ multiplex PCR; TCRdb stores in-frame clones only, minus some. The sample shows under 500,000 clones, nearly 90% of them seen only once. The sample was PBMCs or T cells enriched from blood (not recorded which). These TCRs come from a woman between 18 and 29 years old with acute COVID-19.

The rearrangement uses TRBV10-3 and TRBJ2-7; D perhaps matches TRBD2 (6 bases). V gave up 0 bases and J gave up 1 base, with 13 bases separating them. The CDR3 length is 16 residues. Germline-derived CDR1 and CDR2 are ENHRY and SYGVKD. DNA for the CDR3: TGTGCCATCAGTGAGTCGAGAGCGGGCCAGTCCTACGAGCAGTACTTC. Its translation: CAISESRAGQSYEQYF.

This sequence joins TRBV6-5 and TRBJ2-3; 9 positions match TRBD2. CDR1 and CDR2 from the germline V gene are MNHEY and SVGAGI. The CDR3 has 16 amino acids. V was clipped by 4 bases and J by 5 bases; unmatched bases: 10. CDR3: CASSSFSGTSLDTQYF. Here the CDR3 DNA reads TGTGCCAGCAGTTCCTTTTCCGGGACTAGCTTAGATACGCAGTATTTT.

The rearrangement joins TRBV18 to TRBJ1-6, with 8 positions matching TRBD1. In germline, CDR1 is KGHSH, CDR2 LQKENI. This CDR3 has 14 residues. The V gene end was trimmed by 4 bases and the J gene end by 10 bases; junction bases not matched to a gene: 6. DNA for the CDR3: TGTGCCAGCTCACTTAATGGACAGGGATCACCCCTCCACTTT. Its protein is CASSLNGQGSPLHF.

V usage is TRBV18 and J usage is TRBJ2-7, with TRBD1 matching over 7 bases. V was pared by 2 bases and J by 3 bases, with 7 bases of the junction left unmatched. The CDR3 sequence is 15 residues long. Per germline, CDR1 KGHSH and CDR2 LQKENI. In DNA, the CDR3 is TGTGCCAGCTCACCAACCGGGACAGCCTACTACGAGCAGTACTTC. Amino acid sequence: CASSPTGTAYYEQYF.

This chain uses TRBV5-1 with TRBJ1-2; 7 positions agree with TRBD1. J was trimmed by 4 bases and V by 2 bases; bases with no gene match: 14. The CDR3 covers 17 residues. Looked up from germline, CDR1 is SGHRS and CDR2 is YFSETQ. CDR3 amino acids: CASSFDRESTNLYGYTF. The CDR3 DNA reads TGCGCCAGCAGCTTCGACAGGGAGAGTACCAATCTCTATGGCTACACCTTC.

This chain connects TRBV6-5 to TRBJ2-5; a possible D gene is TRBD1 (5 bases). The germline gives CDR1 MNHEY, CDR2 SVGAGI. There are 13 residues in the CDR3. Trimming removed 7 bases at V and 0 bases at J, with 9 bases between. The CDR3 sequence: CASNHRYQETQYF. In nucleotides, the CDR3 is TGTGCCAGCAATCACAGGTACCAAGAGACCCAGTACTTC.

This sequence joins TRBV28 and TRBJ2-7; 9 bases line up with TRBD1. The V and J ends lost 3 bases and 4 bases, in that order; junction bases with no gene match: 10. This CDR3 spans 16 amino acids. CDR1 MDHEN and CDR2 SYDVKM come from the germline V gene. The CDR3 coding sequence is TGTGCCAGCAGTTTGCGGCCGGGACAGGGAATTTACGAGCAGTACTTC. Encoded protein: CASSLRPGQGIYEQYF.

This clone was counted a single time. The genes are TRBV2 and TRBJ1-5; D gene uncertain. Germline lookup yields CDR1 SNHLY and CDR2 FYNNEI. The CDR3 runs to 15 residues. V was pared by 2 bases and J by 3 bases, with 11 bases between. DNA of the CDR3: TGTGCCAGCAGTGAATTCGCGGCCAACAATCAGCCCCAGCATTTT. Translation: CASSEFAANNQPQHF.

This clone has just one count. The chain carries TRBV5-6 and TRBJ2-1, with TRBD2 matching 9 bases. This CDR3 is 16 amino acids long. The junction had 8 bases not matched to a gene; V was cut back by 2 bases and J by 5 bases. Germline assignment: CDR1 SGHDT and CDR2 YYEEEE. In DNA form, the CDR3 reads TGTGCCAGCAGCTTTTCCAGCGGGAGGCCCGACAATGAGCAGTTCTTC. Translating gives CASSFSSGRPDNEQFF.

The genes are TRBV5-1 and TRBJ2-7; TRBD1 aligns across 10 bases. V trimming: 5 bases; J trimming: 6 bases; junction bases outside the gene matches: 8. Per the germline V gene, CDR1 is SGHRS and CDR2 is YFSETQ. CDR3 length equals 14 residues. CDR3 in amino acids: CASSSGTGEVEQYF. CDR3 coding DNA: TGCGCCAGCAGTTCCGGGACAGGGGAGGTCGAGCAGTACTTC. Variable domain in full (rest from reference TRBV5-1 and TRBJ2-7): KAGVTQTPRYLIKTRGQQVTLSCSPISGHRSVSWYQQTPGQGLQFLFEYFSETQRNKGNFPGRFSGRQFSNSRSEMNVSTLELGDSALYLCASSSGTGEVEQYFGPGTRLTVT.

The chain recombines TRBV3-1 (or the pseudogene TRBV3-2) with TRBJ2-3; the match to TRBD2 covers 9 bases. Germline CDR1 is LGHDT and CDR2 is YNNKEL (reference sequence). The CDR3 loop spans 18 amino acids. The ends lost 0 bases at V and 3 bases at J; junction bases unmatched: 10. The CDR3 DNA follows: TGTGCCAGCAGCCAAGAAGTTGGGCTAGCGGGGCTGACAGATACGCAGTATTTT. This translates into CASSQEVGLAGLTDTQYF.

The chain links TRBV3-1 (or the pseudogene TRBV3-2) to TRBJ1-2, with D hard to call. Trimming pared 1 base from V and 4 bases from J, leaving 16 bases between. The length of the CDR3 is 16 residues. In germline, CDR1 is LGHDT, CDR2 YNNKEL (reference sequence). CDR3 in DNA: TGTGCCAGCAGCCAAGTCAACGGACTCCCCTTCTATGGCTACACCTTC. Its translation: CASSQVNGLPFYGYTF.

The gene calls are TRBV20-1 and TRBJ1-1, with a possible D match to TRBD1 (5 bases). The CDR3 has 12 residues. Trimming removed 3 bases from V and 11 bases from J, with 16 bases in between. Germline V gene lookup returns CDR1 DFQATT and CDR2 SNEGSKA (reference sequence). CDR3 nucleotides: TGCAGTGCTAGTCGCCCCAAGGGGTTGGCTTTCTTT. This codes for CSASRPKGLAFF.

The chain recombines TRBV14 with TRBJ1-4, with 7 nucleotides matching TRBD1. In germline, CDR1 is SGHDN, CDR2 FVKESK. The CDR3 runs 15 residues. V trimming: 1 base; J trimming: 7 bases; junction bases outside the gene matches: 6. This chain's CDR3 is CASSQVGQIIEKLFF. The CDR3 coding sequence is TGTGCCAGCAGCCAAGTGGGACAGATAATTGAAAAACTGTTTTTT.